The 4 T cell receptor beta chains listed next were all sequenced from one sample in a study of OX40 agonist ivuxolimab in advanced cancers. Here immunoSEQ multiplex PCR was the method, and the copy in TCRdb shows in-frame clones only, minus some. The sample contains 30,000 to 40,000 clones, roughly nine tenths of which appear only once. Specimen: CD4+ or CD8+ T cells sorted from blood, collected in a trial of the OX40 agonist ivuxolimab. All receptors derive from an adult with an advanced solid tumor such as melanoma, head and neck, liver or kidney cancer.

The chain uses TRBV7-8 and TRBJ1-5; D is possibly TRBD1 (6 bases). CDR1 SGHVS and CDR2 FQNEAQ come from the germline V gene. V lost 4 bases and J lost 1, with 14 bases in between. The CDR3 covers 16 residues. CDR3 coding DNA: TGTGCCAGCAGCTCGGCTTACAGGGTCAGCAATCAGCCCCAGCATTTT. Amino acid sequence: CASSSAYRVSNQPQHF.

This clone was counted only a few times. The chain couples TRBV30 to TRBJ1-1; D remains unclear. CDR1 GTSNPN and CDR2 SVGIG come from the germline V gene (reference sequence). The CDR3 totals 11 residues. The V gene lost 0 bases and the J gene lost 10 bases, with 9 bases spanning the gap. CDR3 sequence (DNA): TGTGCCTGGAGTGTTACCCCCGGAGCTTTCTTT. This gives the protein CAWSVTPGAFF.

J is TRBJ2-1 and V is TRBV29-1, with 8 bases lining up with TRBD1. This CDR3 has 13 amino acids. CDR1 and CDR2 (germline): SQVTM, ANQGSEA. The J segment lost 10 bases and the V segment lost 0 bases, leaving 5 bases of the junction unmatched. This CDR3 reads CSVEENRGKEQFF. The CDR3 region has the DNA TGCAGCGTTGAAGAAAACAGGGGGAAGGAGCAGTTCTTC.

The genes are TRBV2 and TRBJ1-1; TRBD1 matches 7 bases. Germline values: CDR1 SNHLY, CDR2 FYNNEI. The CDR3 totals 17 residues. After removal of 6 bases from V and 7 bases from J, the junction contained 20 bases not matched to a gene. CDR3: CASSLRSGGLGGVEAFF. DNA for the CDR3: TGTGCCAGCAGCCTACGCTCAGGGGGGTTGGGCGGGGTTGAAGCTTTCTTT.